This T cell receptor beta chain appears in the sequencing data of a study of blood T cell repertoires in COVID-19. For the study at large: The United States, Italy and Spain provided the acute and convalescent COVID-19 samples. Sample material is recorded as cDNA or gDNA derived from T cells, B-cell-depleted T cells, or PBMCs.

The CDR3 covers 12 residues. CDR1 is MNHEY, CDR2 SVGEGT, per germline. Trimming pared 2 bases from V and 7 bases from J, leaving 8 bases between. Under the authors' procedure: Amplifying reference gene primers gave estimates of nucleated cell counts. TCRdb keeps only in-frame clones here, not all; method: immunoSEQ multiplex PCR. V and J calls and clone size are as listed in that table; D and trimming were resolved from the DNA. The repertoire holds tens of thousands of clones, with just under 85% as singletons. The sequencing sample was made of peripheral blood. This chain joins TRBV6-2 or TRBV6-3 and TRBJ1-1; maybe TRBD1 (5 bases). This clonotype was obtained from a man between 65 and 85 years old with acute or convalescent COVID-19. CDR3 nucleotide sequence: TGTGCCAGCAGTTACGAAGGGGATGAAGCTTTCTTT. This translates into CASSYEGDEAFF.